This T cell receptor beta chain was captured in a study of early T cells in non-severe SARS-CoV-2 infection. This clonotype was detected a few times. Germline V gene data show CDR1 as LGHNA and CDR2 as YSLEER. V lost 4 bases and J lost 4, with 17 bases in between. The CDR3 runs to 16 residues. TCRdb recomputed calls from the 5' RACE reads with MiXCR, one row per CDR3 protein. Of approximately 47,000 distinct CDR3 sequences in the sample, under 7.5% were seen once. The chain recombines TRBV4-3 with TRBJ1-5; possible D gene TRBD1, 6 bases. The sample consisted of whole blood, taken at baseline. This clonotype was sampled from an adult who was a healthcare worker with PCR-confirmed SARS-CoV-2 infection or an uninfected control (not recorded which). The CDR3 sequence: CASSPNPGAGNQPQHF. CDR3 nucleotide sequence: TGCGCCAGCAGCCCCAACCCGGGGGCTGGGAATCAGCCCCAGCATTTT.